A single sample gave rise to the 8 T cell receptor beta chains below, sequenced in a study of Graves' ophthalmopathy and Graves' hyperthyroidism. The authors amplified TCR beta CDR3 regions from RNA transcripts. The first round was an RT-PCR with HTBI primers, and the second round was a multiplex PCR. TCRdb used MiXCR to reprocess the multiplex PCR reads, holding one entry per CDR3 protein. Of 900,000 to 1,200,000 distinct CDR3 sequences in the sample, roughly 35% were seen once. The sample was peripheral blood or thyroid tissue (not recorded which). All receptors come from an adult man with Graves' hyperthyroidism.

In regard to this clonotype: Possible read error: a much larger clone is one base away. J is TRBJ1-5 and V is TRBV9; perhaps TRBD1 as D (5 bases). Trimming took 3 bases from V and 8 from J, leaving 15 bases between them. The CDR3 totals 14 residues. Germline values: CDR1 SGDLS, CDR2 YYNGEE. CDR3 region: CASSAGDAGKPQHF. The CDR3 DNA reads TGTGCCAGCAGCGCCGGGGACGCTGGAAAGCCCCAGCATTTT.

Of note for this clonotype: A much larger clonotype is one base distant, so this may be a read error. The chain combines TRBV24-1 with TRBJ2-2; possibly TRBD2 for D (5 bases). The CDR3 spans 13 residues. Germline V gene data show CDR1 as KGHDR and CDR2 as SFDVKD. The CDR3 sequence: CATSDFQAGELLF. In DNA form, the CDR3 reads TGTGCCACCAGTGATTTTCAGGCCGGGGAGCTGCTTTTT.

This clonotype was counted a few times. The chain uses TRBV11-2 and TRBJ1-5; D unresolved. V lost 11 bases and J 4 bases, leaving 30 bases between the germline ends. There are 18 residues in the CDR3. Germline loops: CDR1 SGHAT, CDR2 FQNNGV. The CDR3 nucleotides read TGTGCCTGGAGTCCCATAATAAGATCGACGGGGATGAATCAGCCCCAGCATTTT. This encodes CAWSPIIRSTGMNQPQHF. Full variable domain (remainder filled in from reference TRBV11-2 and TRBJ1-5): EAGVAQSPRYKIIEKRQSVAFWCNPISGHATLYWYQQILGQGPKLLIQFQNNGVVDDSQLPKDRFSAERLKGVDSTLKIQPAKLEDSAVYLCAWSPIIRSTGMNQPQHFGDGTRLSIL.

This clonotype has just a few counts. The chain recombines TRBV20-1 with TRBJ1-1; no reliable D call. Germline V gives CDR1 DFQATT, CDR2 SNEGSKA (reference sequence). V dropped 4 bases and J dropped 4 bases, with 10 bases sitting between them. CDR3 length: 12 amino acids. CDR3 region: CSATLTGTEAFF. The CDR3 coding sequence is TGCAGTGCTACGCTAACGGGCACTGAAGCTTTCTTT.

The V and J genes are TRBV6-5 and TRBJ1-5, with D tentatively TRBD1 (6 bases). CDR1 is MNHEY, CDR2 SVGAGI, per germline. The CDR3 has 15 residues. Trimming left V 7 bases short and J 0 bases short, with 13 bases between. The chain's CDR3 is CASTRGQLSNQPQHF. CDR3 coding DNA: TGTGCCAGCACACGAGGACAGCTTAGCAATCAGCCCCAGCATTTT.

This clonotype was seen a few times. The chain couples TRBV2 to TRBJ1-6; TRBD1 matches 9 bases. The germline gives CDR1 SNHLY, CDR2 FYNNEI. J lost 9 bases, V lost 5 bases, and 5 bases had no gene match. The length of the CDR3 is 14 residues. The CDR3 bases are TGTGCCAGCAGTACCGGGACAGGGACTTCACCCCTCCACTTT. Its translation: CASSTGTGTSPLHF.

As for this clonotype: Since no conserved phenylalanine or tryptophan closes the CDR3, a read error is the likely cause. No DNA is shown, since the ends of the CDR3 on it are uncertain; the CDR3 is the one TCRdb lists. J is TRBJ2-7 and V is TRBV29-1; no check of the table's D call, TRBD2, against the DNA was made. The CDR3 numbers 12 amino acids, ends counted. Germline loops: CDR1 SQVTM, CDR2 ANQGSEA. CDR3 in amino acids: CSVEVWGTAGPK.

The chain recombines TRBV28 with TRBJ1-1; D possibly corresponds to TRBD1 (5 bases). Germline assignment: CDR1 MDHEN and CDR2 SYDVKM. Trimming pared 3 bases from V and 10 bases from J, leaving 12 bases between. The CDR3 extends over 12 amino acids. The CDR3 spells CASSFKRGRAFF. In DNA form, the CDR3 reads TGTGCCAGCAGTTTCAAGAGGGGAAGAGCTTTCTTT.